This T cell receptor beta chain stems from a study of blood T cells in healthy people across ages. V shed 0 bases, J shed 2 bases, and the junction held 8 bases outside the gene matches. CDR1 and CDR2 (germline): DFQATT, SNEGSKA (reference sequence). The CDR3 extends over 18 amino acids. Primers used in a second PCR of about 6 to 11 cycles were a sample-barcoded 5' primer and a J-beta primer mix. TCRdb used MiXCR to reprocess the 5' RACE reads, holding one entry per CDR3 protein. The sample lists about 780,000 distinct CDR3 sequences, 25% to 30% occurring once. This sample also belongs to another study, concerning T cells of mothers and their children.

The chain combines TRBV20-1 with TRBJ2-3; 13 bases are shared with TRBD2. This clonotype was sampled from a boy younger than 18 in good health. Material: blood. The CDR3 loop reads CSARDPGLAGSPTDTQYF. The CDR3 nucleotides read TGCAGTGCTAGAGACCCGGGACTAGCGGGGTCTCCCACAGATACGCAGTATTTT.